This TCR beta chain comes out of a study of TET2 disruption in CD19-targeted CAR T cells (dated by TCRdb to the late 2010s). About the study as a whole: No additional inclusion criteria were applied, and the number of samples was determined by the original clinical trial design and by sample availability.

This clone is medium-sized (0.01 to 0.1%) on the basis of its frequency; no count is available. Which antigen it targets is not known. Sequencing ends 3 residues short of the CDR3 end; the germline J gene provides the rest. Other DNA sequences from this sample encode an identical CDR3 as well. The study at large found these results: The conclusions drawn about the patient's CAR T cells were based on extensive analysis of just one subject.

The germline V gene (reference sequence) yields DFQATT for CDR1 and SNEGSKA for CDR2. The cysteine opens and the phenylalanine closes a CDR3 of 15 amino acids. Shown are 36 bases from within the CDR3, in frame from base 1. V sheds 0 bases and J sheds 4 bases, leaving 13 bases between their ends. Per the publication, the treatment or condition label means: autologous CTL019 cells: CD19 CAR with 4-1BB and CD3 zeta domains. The CD19 CAR incorporated TCR zeta and 4-1BB costimulatory signaling domains. Leukapheresis was used to collect T cells from peripheral blood for manufacturing CTL019. The DNeasy Blood and Tissue Kit was used to extract genomic DNA from pre-infusion T cells, peripheral blood, or sorted post-infusion T cells. The immunoSEQ assay was used to perform TCR beta chain deep sequencing. The paper's data handling went like this. Only productive TCR beta rearrangements were used to compute clonotype frequencies. The immuneACCESS repertoire file appears here via TCRdb, limited to in-frame rearrangements. These files lack a portion of the clones; in checked studies, under half of the deficit traces to unresolved V genes, and the cause of the others is not known. V and J calls and clone size are as listed in that table; D and trimming were resolved from the DNA. The sample table on file contains about 2,000 clones. Around 16% of the sample is in the top ten clones.

The V gene is TRBV20-1 and the J gene is TRBJ1-3, and the D gene may be TRBD1, 6 bases matching. The clonotype was recovered from a man between 65 and 85 years old with chronic lymphocytic leukemia. Sequencing was performed on CD8+ T cells sorted from cultured blood T cells, taken for CD19 CAR T cell therapy. The part of the CDR3 DNA that was read is TGCAGTGCTAGAGATCTAACAGGGACGGGAAACACC. Its translation reads: CSARDLTGTGNT. The complete CDR3 reads CSARDLTGTGNTIYF.